Each of the 2 T cell receptor beta chains below was sequenced from the same sample in a study of T cells in localized non-small cell lung cancer. Produced via immunoSEQ multiplex PCR; TCRdb's table is partial and in-frame only. Among 50,000 to 70,000 clones listed, roughly 79% were seen once. The material sequenced was PBMCs, taken before any cancer treatment. These receptors all stem from a man aged 35-69 years with stage II lung adenocarcinoma.

V usage is TRBV4-1 and J usage is TRBJ1-1, with D possibly TRBD1 on 6 matching bases. Germline CDR1 reads MGHRA; CDR2 reads YSYEKL. The V and J ends lost 5 bases and 0 bases respectively, with 19 bases between them. The CDR3 is 17 residues long. CDR3 sequence: CASSSHGGPSVNTEAFF. The CDR3 DNA reads as TGCGCCAGCAGCTCCCACGGGGGGCCCTCGGTGAACACTGAAGCTTTCTTT.

The chain joins TRBV4-2 to TRBJ2-1, with D possibly matching TRBD1 (6 bases). The V end lost 1 base, the J end lost 5 bases, and 9 bases lay between the germline ends. This CDR3 comprises 14 residues. In germline, CDR1 is LGHNA, CDR2 YNFKEQ. The CDR3 spells CASSQADRNNEQFF. Written as DNA, the CDR3 is TGTGCCAGCAGCCAAGCGGACAGAAACAATGAGCAGTTCTTC.